Listed below are T cell receptor beta chains from one sample, sequenced in a study of T cells after yellow fever vaccination. TCRdb reprocessed the 5' RACE reads with MiXCR, giving one entry per CDR3 protein. The table lists approximately 160,000 distinct CDR3 sequences, 9.3% of them singletons. The sample consisted of CD8+ T cells sorted from PBMCs, taken 45 days after the yellow fever booster vaccination. Source of these receptors: a man between 18 and 35 years old who received the YFV17D yellow fever vaccine. The conserved cysteine and the conserved F or W are not part of the CDR3 here. D genes are given only for firm matches.

D: .; length: 13; V: TRBV7-9; J: TRBJ1-1; CDR3: ASSPWGGRDTEAF
D: .; length: 11; V: TRBV12-3/TRBV12-4; J: TRBJ1-4; CDR3: ASTQDGNEKLF
D: .; length: 10; V: TRBV4-3; J: TRBJ1-2; CDR3: ASWDGGYGYT
D: TRBD2; length: 13; V: TRBV5-1; J: TRBJ2-5; CDR3: ASSSPTSGDETQY
D: TRBD1; length: 11; V: TRBV6-5; J: TRBJ1-2; CDR3: ASSSTGGNGYT
D: .; length: 12; V: TRBV7-2; J: TRBJ2-3; CDR3: ASSTTGLPDTQY
D: .; length: 13; V: TRBV5-1; J: TRBJ2-2; CDR3: ASSLYQGGTGELF
D: .; length: 11; V: TRBV3-1; J: TRBJ2-7; CDR3: ASSQQAAYEQY
D: .; length: 11; V: TRBV27; J: TRBJ1-1; CDR3: ASSLRSYTEAF
D: TRBD1; length: 14; V: TRBV4-1; J: TRBJ1-5; CDR3: ASSQFEGQGAQPQH
D: .; length: 12; V: TRBV7-2; J: TRBJ2-5; CDR3: ASSLVDYPRTQY
D: .; length: 12; V: TRBV5-4; J: TRBJ2-5; CDR3: AMLVQGGGETQY
D: .; length: 11; V: TRBV12-3/TRBV12-4; J: TRBJ1-2; CDR3: ASSPTGTYGYT
D: TRBD1; length: 13; V: TRBV7-3; J: TRBJ1-1; CDR3: ASSFLGDRNTEAF
D: TRBD1; length: 14; V: TRBV5-1; J: TRBJ1-1; CDR3: ASSWDRTTLNTEAF
D: .; length: 14; V: TRBV4-2; J: TRBJ1-6; CDR3: ASSQDHPETGSPLH
D: .; length: 11; V: TRBV15; J: TRBJ2-5; CDR3: ATSRGDAETQY
D: .; length: 13; V: TRBV20-1; J: TRBJ1-6; CDR3: SARLRGRQNSPLH
D: .; length: 11; V: TRBV7-7; J: TRBJ2-7; CDR3: ASSLGSGAEQY
D: .; length: 12; V: TRBV6-6; J: TRBJ2-2; CDR3: ASSPWGNTGELF
D: TRBD1; length: 13; V: TRBV5-5; J: TRBJ2-5; CDR3: ASSLWTGKEGTQY
D: TRBD2; length: 14; V: TRBV7-2; J: TRBJ2-7; CDR3: ASSSRGGLDRYEQY
D: TRBD2; length: 15; V: TRBV13; J: TRBJ2-7; CDR3: ASSLMTSGGTSYEQY
D: TRBD2; length: 12; V: TRBV29-1; J: TRBJ2-3; CDR3: SVDQRGVADTQY
D: .; length: 13; V: TRBV7-6; J: TRBJ2-2; CDR3: ASSLPSGIAGELF
D: TRBD2; length: 12; V: TRBV19; J: TRBJ2-1; CDR3: ASSTAGGLSEQF
D: .; length: 16; V: TRBV10-3; J: TRBJ1-6; CDR3: AISDPTATLIPNSALH
D: TRBD1; length: 16; V: TRBV4-3; J: TRBJ1-1; CDR3: ASSQGIGRGSPHTEAF
D: .; length: 9; V: TRBV5-4; J: TRBJ2-1; CDR3: ATHSYNEQF
D: .; length: 9; V: TRBV7-2; J: TRBJ1-1; CDR3: ASSFLTEAF
D: .; length: 11; V: TRBV30; J: TRBJ1-5; CDR3: AWSVAGNQPQH
D: .; length: 13; V: TRBV6-1; J: TRBJ1-5; CDR3: ATQIHRWGNQPQH
D: .; length: 12; V: TRBV6-2/TRBV6-3; J: TRBJ1-1; CDR3: ASNKPHLNTEAF
D: TRBD2; length: 15; V: TRBV28; J: TRBJ2-5; CDR3: ASSLRLAGGVQETQY
D: TRBD2; length: 15; V: TRBV20-1; J: TRBJ2-1; CDR3: SARLGLAGGPHNEQF
D: .; length: 13; V: TRBV4-3; J: TRBJ2-3; CDR3: ASSQRDRGADTQY
D: .; length: 15; V: TRBV18; J: TRBJ1-2; CDR3: ASSPGLLPPLSFGYT
D: .; length: 10; V: TRBV12-3/TRBV12-4; J: TRBJ2-7; CDR3: ASSFGLGSEY
D: .; length: 12; V: TRBV6-2/TRBV6-3; J: TRBJ1-5; CDR3: ASSYIRGDQPQH
D: TRBD2; length: 14; V: TRBV4-2; J: TRBJ2-7; CDR3: ASSQEDAGDSYEQY
D: .; length: 14; V: TRBV4-3; J: TRBJ1-1; CDR3: ASSQVWGMGWTEAF
D: TRBD2; length: 11; V: TRBV4-1; J: TRBJ2-1; CDR3: ASSRLALNEQF
D: .; length: 11; V: TRBV12-3/TRBV12-4; J: TRBJ1-5; CDR3: ASSFPDRQPQH
D: .; length: 14; V: TRBV7-2; J: TRBJ1-6; CDR3: ASSFGYGTGNSPLH
D: TRBD1; length: 13; V: TRBV5-1; J: TRBJ2-3; CDR3: ASSARQGLFDTQY
D: TRBD2; length: 15; V: TRBV2; J: TRBJ2-3; CDR3: ASSASLSGWGEDTQY
D: TRBD1; length: 13; V: TRBV4-3; J: TRBJ1-4; CDR3: ASSPRDSFNEKLF
D: TRBD2; length: 14; V: TRBV7-9; J: TRBJ2-3; CDR3: ASSSTSGGAVDTQY
D: .; length: 15; V: TRBV21-1; J: TRBJ2-1; CDR3: ASSKVEKKGSYNEQF
D: .; length: 12; V: TRBV7-9; J: TRBJ1-2; CDR3: ASSKTDRRFSYT